The 14 T cell receptor beta chains given below trace back to one sample, sequenced in a study of shared clonotypes between healthy human individuals. Libraries were prepared by immunoSEQ multiplex PCR; TCRdb keeps only in-frame clonotypes and omits some of them. The sample holds roughly 2,500,000 clones; under 95% are singletons and the top ten take about 0.34%. Sequencing was carried out using naive CD4+ T cells from PBMCs. Stated subset: CD45RA+ positively selected. Source of these receptors: a man between 18 and 35 years old in good health. Some clones in this sample may be carry-over from other donors' samples.

For this clone: The sample contains more than one DNA sequence encoding this CDR3. V usage is TRBV28 and J usage is TRBJ1-2, with a possible D match to TRBD1 (6 bases). Germline V gene data show CDR1 as MDHEN and CDR2 as SYDVKM. Trimming stripped 2 bases from V and 5 bases from J, with 15 bases between. CDR3 size: 15 residues. As DNA, the CDR3 is TGTGCCAGCAGTTTAGGCGGGGGCGTGAATTATGGCTACACCTTC. Residues: CASSLGGGVNYGYTF.

The V gene is TRBV30, the J gene TRBJ2-1; D possibly corresponds to TRBD2 (6 bases). CDR1 GTSNPN and CDR2 SVGIG come from the germline V gene (reference sequence). V dropped 3 bases and J dropped 4 bases, with 19 bases sitting between them. CDR3 length equals 16 residues. Written as DNA, the CDR3 is TGTGCCTGGAGGCCCTCCGGGACTGCCGGATACAATGAGCAGTTCTTC. Protein: CAWRPSGTAGYNEQFF.

The rearrangement links TRBV5-3 to TRBJ2-2; TRBD1 matches at 9 bases. Being an ORF, TRBV5-3 has a function that is uncertain. V trimming: 4 bases; J trimming: 5 bases; junction bases outside the gene matches: 6. The length of the CDR3 is 15 residues. The CDR3 DNA reads TGTGCCAGAAGCCGACAGGGGGTGATAACCGGGGAGCTGTTTTTT. Translation gives CARSRQGVITGELFF.

The rearrangement links TRBV30 to TRBJ2-7; maybe TRBD1 (5 bases). Per the germline V gene, CDR1 is GTSNPN and CDR2 is SVGIG (reference sequence). Trimming left V 4 bases short and J 3 bases short, with 10 bases between. The CDR3 sequence is 12 residues long. The CDR3 sequence: CAWKVQDYEQYF. Here the CDR3 DNA reads TGTGCCTGGAAAGTACAGGACTACGAGCAGTACTTC.

This sequence joins TRBV29-1 and TRBJ2-1; a possible D gene is TRBD2 (6 bases). This CDR3 has 16 amino acids. Germline V lookup: CDR1 SQVTM, CDR2 ANQGSEA. Trimming removed 6 bases at V and 8 bases at J, with 26 bases between. The CDR3 bases are TGCAGCGTCGGACTCGTTGGGACTGCTTTCCGGTATGAGCAGTTCTTC. It is translated as CSVGLVGTAFRYEQFF.

V usage is TRBV4-1 and J usage is TRBJ2-1; the match to TRBD2 covers 7 bases. Germline loops: CDR1 MGHRA, CDR2 YSYEKL. V lost 1 base and J lost 7; bases outside the gene matches: 10. The CDR3 has 16 amino acids. CDR3 coding DNA: TGCGCCAGCAGCCAAGTAGCGGGCCGACAGAAGAATGAGCAGTTCTTC. Translation gives CASSQVAGRQKNEQFF.

The chain couples TRBV21-1 to TRBJ2-7; the table gives TRBD2 as D, unverified against the DNA. TRBV21-1 is labeled a pseudogene. CDR3 length equals 16 residues. DNA of the CDR3: TGTGCCAGCGTATCGGGGGACTTATCCCTACAAAAGAGGGAGTACTTC. Translating it yields CASVSGDLSLQKREYF.

The chain recombines TRBV5-1 with TRBJ2-3; no reliable D call. There are 14 residues in the CDR3. Germline V gene sequence: CDR1 SGHRS, CDR2 YFSETQ. The V gene lost 4 bases and the J gene lost 1 base, with 10 bases spanning the gap. The CDR3 reads CASSTETGTDTQYF. For the CDR3, the DNA is TGCGCCAGCAGCACCGAGACTGGCACAGATACGCAGTATTTT.

The chain joins TRBV19 to TRBJ2-7; TRBD1 matches 11 bases. The germline gives CDR1 LNHDA, CDR2 SQIVND (reference sequence). This CDR3 region has 16 residues. With V trimmed by 6 bases and J by 6 bases, 13 bases remained unmatched. CDR3 residues: CASRNFGTGGPLEQYF. CDR3 coding DNA: TGTGCCAGTAGGAATTTCGGGACAGGGGGTCCTCTCGAGCAGTACTTC. Supplemented by reference TRBV19 and TRBJ2-7, the full variable domain reads DGGITQSPKYLFRKEGQNVTLSCEQNLNHDAMYWYRQDPGQGLRLIYYSQIVNDFQKGDIAEGYSVSREKKESFPLTVTSAQKNPTAFYLCASRNFGTGGPLEQYFGPGTRLTVT.

The chain employs TRBV14 and TRBJ2-5, with 7 positions matching TRBD1. The CDR3 is made up of 14 amino acids. The germline V gene has CDR1 SGHDN and CDR2 FVKESK. V trimming: 2 bases; J trimming: 2 bases; junction bases outside the gene matches: 2. Here the CDR3 DNA reads TGTGCCAGCAGCCAACGGGGACAGCAAGAGACCCAGTACTTC. It encodes CASSQRGQQETQYF.

The gene calls are TRBV12-5 and TRBJ1-2; D gene uncertain. V lost 6 bases and J 8 bases, leaving 19 bases between the germline ends. This CDR3 is 14 amino acids long. Germline V gives CDR1 LGHNT, CDR2 FRNRAP. The CDR3 region has the DNA TGTGCTAGTGGACGGGAGGGCGCTAATTGGGGCTACACCTTC. It is translated as CASGREGANWGYTF.

This clone was picked up one time. The chain carries TRBV28 and TRBJ1-1; D gene uncertain. The V gene's germline CDR1 is MDHEN and CDR2 SYDVKM. This CDR3 region has 13 residues. The V end lost 1 base, the J end lost 6 bases, and 9 bases lay between the germline ends. CDR3 sequence: CASSLFRPSEAFF. The CDR3 coding sequence is TGTGCCAGCAGTTTATTCAGGCCGTCTGAAGCTTTCTTT.

V usage is TRBV28 and J usage is TRBJ1-1, with no clear D. Germline-derived CDR1 and CDR2 are MDHEN and SYDVKM. Trimming left V 7 bases short and J 5 bases short, with 11 bases between. CDR3 length equals 12 residues. CDR3 protein: CASILPPTEAFF. In nucleotides, the CDR3 is TGTGCCAGCATACTACCCCCAACTGAAGCTTTCTTT.

The chain joins TRBV5-4 to TRBJ2-6, with a possible D match to TRBD2 (6 bases). The CDR3 loop spans 17 amino acids. The V gene's germline CDR1 is SGHNT and CDR2 YYREEE (reference sequence). V shed 1 base and J shed 0 bases, with 11 bases lying between them. The CDR3 DNA sequence: TGTGCCAGCAGCTTGCTTCAGGGAGGCTCTGGGGCCAACGTCCTGACTTTC. Translated: CASSLLQGGSGANVLTF.